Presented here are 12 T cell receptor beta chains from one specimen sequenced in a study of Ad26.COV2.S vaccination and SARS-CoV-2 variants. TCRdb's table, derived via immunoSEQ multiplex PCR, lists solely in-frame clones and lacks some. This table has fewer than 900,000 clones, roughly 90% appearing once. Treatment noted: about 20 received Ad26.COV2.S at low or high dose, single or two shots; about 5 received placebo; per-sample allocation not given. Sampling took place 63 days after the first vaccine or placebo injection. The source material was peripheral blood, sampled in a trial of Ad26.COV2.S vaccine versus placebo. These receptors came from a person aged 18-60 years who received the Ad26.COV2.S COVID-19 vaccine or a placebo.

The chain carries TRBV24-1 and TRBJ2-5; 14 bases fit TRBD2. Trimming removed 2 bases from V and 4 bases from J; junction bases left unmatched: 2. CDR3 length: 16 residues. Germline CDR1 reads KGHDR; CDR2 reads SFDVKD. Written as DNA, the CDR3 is TGTGCCACCAGTGATTCCGGGACTAGCGGGAGAGAGACCCAGTACTTC. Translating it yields CATSDSGTSGRETQYF.

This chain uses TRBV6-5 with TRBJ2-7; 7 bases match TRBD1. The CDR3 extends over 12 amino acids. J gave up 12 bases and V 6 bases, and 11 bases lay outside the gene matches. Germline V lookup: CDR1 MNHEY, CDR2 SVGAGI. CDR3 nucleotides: TGTGCCAGCAGCCCGGGACAGCCTTCTCGGTACTTC. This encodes CASSPGQPSRYF.

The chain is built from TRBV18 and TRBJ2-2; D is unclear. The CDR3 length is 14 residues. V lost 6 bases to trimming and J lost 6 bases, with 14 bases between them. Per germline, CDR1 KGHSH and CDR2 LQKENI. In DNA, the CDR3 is TGTGCCAGCTCTCCTGATTGGGGTGCCGGGGAGCTGTTTTTT. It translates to CASSPDWGAGELFF.

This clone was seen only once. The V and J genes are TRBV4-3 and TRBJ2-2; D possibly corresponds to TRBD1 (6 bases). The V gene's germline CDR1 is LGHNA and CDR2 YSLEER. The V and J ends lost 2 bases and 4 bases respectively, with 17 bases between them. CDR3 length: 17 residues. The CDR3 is CASSQYSTGTTTGELFF. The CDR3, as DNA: TGCGCCAGCAGCCAATATTCGACCGGGACAACCACCGGGGAGCTGTTTTTT.

The CDR3 loop reads CASSLQGASGSLLSTDTQYF. The CDR3 coding sequence is TGTGCCAGCAGCCTTCAAGGGGCTAGCGGGAGCCTCCTTAGCACAGATACGCAGTATTTT. V gene TRBV3-1 (or the pseudogene TRBV3-2) combines with J gene TRBJ2-3, with 10 bases matching TRBD2. The V gene's germline CDR1 is LGHDT and CDR2 YNNKEL (reference sequence). The V and J ends lost 4 bases and 0 bases, in that order; junction bases with no gene match: 16. The CDR3 contains 20 residues.

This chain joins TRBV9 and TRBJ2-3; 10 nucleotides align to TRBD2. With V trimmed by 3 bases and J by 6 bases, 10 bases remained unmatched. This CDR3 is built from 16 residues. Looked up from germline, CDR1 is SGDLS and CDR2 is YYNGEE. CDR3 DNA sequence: TGTGCCAGCAGCGCGACTAGCGGGTCATACGTGGATACGCAGTATTTT. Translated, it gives CASSATSGSYVDTQYF.

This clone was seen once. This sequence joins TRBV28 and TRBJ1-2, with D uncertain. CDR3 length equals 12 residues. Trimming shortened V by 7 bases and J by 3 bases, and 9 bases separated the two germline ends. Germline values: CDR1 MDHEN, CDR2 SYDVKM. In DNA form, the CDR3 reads TGTGCCAGCATCACCTCAGACTATGGCTACACCTTC. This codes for CASITSDYGYTF.

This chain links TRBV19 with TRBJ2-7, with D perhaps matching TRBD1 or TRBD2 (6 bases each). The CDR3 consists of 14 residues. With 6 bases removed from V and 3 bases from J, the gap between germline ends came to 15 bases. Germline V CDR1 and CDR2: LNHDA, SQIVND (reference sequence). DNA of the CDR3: TGTGCCAGTAGCCCGGGGGACACCTTCTACGAGCAGTACTTC. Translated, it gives CASSPGDTFYEQYF.

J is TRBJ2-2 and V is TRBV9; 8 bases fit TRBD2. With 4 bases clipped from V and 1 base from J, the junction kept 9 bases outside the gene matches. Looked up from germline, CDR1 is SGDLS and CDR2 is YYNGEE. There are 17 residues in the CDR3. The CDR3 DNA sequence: TGTGCCAGCAGCATCAGGGAGAGCGGGGGGAACACCGGGGAGCTGTTTTTT. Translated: CASSIRESGGNTGELFF.

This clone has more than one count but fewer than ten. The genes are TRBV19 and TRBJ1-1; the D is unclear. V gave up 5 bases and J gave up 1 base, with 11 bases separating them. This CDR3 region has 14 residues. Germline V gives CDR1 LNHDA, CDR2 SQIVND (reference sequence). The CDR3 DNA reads TGTGCCAGTAGTCTCCAGAGAGGGAACACTGAAGCTTTCTTT. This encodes CASSLQRGNTEAFF. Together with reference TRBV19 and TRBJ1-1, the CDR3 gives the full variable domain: DGGITQSPKYLFRKEGQNVTLSCEQNLNHDAMYWYRQDPGQGLRLIYYSQIVNDFQKGDIAEGYSVSREKKESFPLTVTSAQKNPTAFYLCASSLQRGNTEAFFGQGTRLTVV.

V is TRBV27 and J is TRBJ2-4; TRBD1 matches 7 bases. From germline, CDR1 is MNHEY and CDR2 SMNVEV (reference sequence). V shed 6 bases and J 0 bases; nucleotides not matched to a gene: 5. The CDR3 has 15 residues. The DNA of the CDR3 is TGTGCCAGCAGGGCCGACAGGGCAGCCAAAAACATTCAGTACTTC. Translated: CASRADRAAKNIQYF.

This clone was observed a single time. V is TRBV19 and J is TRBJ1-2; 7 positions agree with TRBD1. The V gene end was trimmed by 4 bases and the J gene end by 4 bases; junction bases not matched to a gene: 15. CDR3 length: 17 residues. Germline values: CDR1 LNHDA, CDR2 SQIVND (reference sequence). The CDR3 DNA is TGTGCCAGTAGTAAAGGGCCAGGGGGTCCGGGCGGCTATGGCTACACCTTC. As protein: CASSKGPGGPGGYGYTF.